This T cell receptor beta chain is drawn from a study of cytomegalovirus exposure and HLA in healthy donors. Vbeta (60) and Jbeta (13) primers were used in the PCR. Repertoires were generated with immunoSEQ multiplex PCR, while TCRdb's copy carries only in-frame clones and drops some. The sample yields 95,000 to 150,000 clones, around three quarters seen once. General observations from the study: Reports showed the classifier diagnosing cytomegalovirus status with high specificity and sensitivity. In a later analysis, donors in an Asian-associated ancestry cluster reportedly had fewer N-insertions in productive TCRs than the cohort mean. Associated with cytomegalovirus, according to the listing, were 150 to 200 TCR beta chains.

V gave up 3 bases and J gave up 0 bases, with 9 bases separating them. Germline V CDR1 and CDR2: SGHNT, YYREEE (reference sequence). CDR3 size: 14 residues. This clone was counted once. The antigen is undetermined. The sample taken for sequencing was PBMCs. This TCR came from a middle-aged woman in good health and CMV-seropositive. This chain joins TRBV5-4 and TRBJ2-5; possible D gene TRBD1, 5 bases. The CDR3 loop is CASSSTGYQETQYF. As DNA, the CDR3 is TGTGCCAGCAGCTCCACAGGCTACCAAGAGACCCAGTACTTC.